This T cell receptor (beta chain) was recorded in a study of shared clonotypes between healthy human individuals (TCRdb year 2020). About the full investigation: The cohort included a few men and a couple of women between 18 and 49 years of age. To estimate repertoire size and how much clonotype sharing occurs between individuals, the study deeply sequenced the blood TCR repertoires of roughly 5 healthy adults. Per donor, leukapheresis produced somewhere between about 0.94 and 9.5 billion PBMCs. Per donor, three plates each were used for CD4 naive and CD4 memory, two for CD8 naive, and one for CD8 memory. To increase sequencing depth and limit assay-specific biases, different laboratories used diverse techniques to prepare libraries and sequence TCR repertoires. Study-wide findings and limitations: Sampling was restricted to blood, and TCR repertoires in tissues likely differ from the TCR repertoires found in blood. Incomplete sequencing was indicated by rarefaction of sorted-subset datasets, despite the large sequencing depth. Clonotypes shared by all four sorted-subset donors showed higher generation probabilities than non-shared clonotypes. Naive subsets generally had larger estimated clonotype richness than memory subsets did. Because the study included only a small number of donors, the genetic and exposure-history diversity represented was limited. Approximately 5% of naive CD4, around 3.5% of naive CD8, 2.3% of memory CD4, and approximately 0.4% of memory CD8 clonotypes were shared across several donors. Based on pairwise subsampling, the degree of clonotype sharing among donors was expected to be affected by sequencing depth.

This clone was seen just once. The antigen it binds to is not known. Base qualities are not provided; no much larger clone lies one nucleotide away. Healthy HIV-negative adults with no recently reported acute infections or vaccinations were included as donors. Every donor was a Caucasian adult living in Nashville, Tennessee, USA. CD4+ T cells were enriched by magnetic negative selection, after which naive cells were positively selected on CD45RA and the negative fraction was taken as the memory subset. Blood was obtained by leukapheresis, after which PBMCs were separated by Ficoll-Histopaque density gradient centrifugation and cryopreserved in liquid nitrogen vapor phase. Analytical flow cytometry was used to check the purity and quantity of every magnetically sorted T cell population. Each sorted fraction had its genomic DNA isolated and then quantified by UV absorbance on a Nanodrop 2000c. CDR1 and CDR2 are read off the germline V gene as MNHEY and SVGAGI. Measured from the cysteine to the phenylalanine, the CDR3 is 15 residues long. Just CDR3 DNA is preserved here, 45 bases in frame from base 1. V ends up 6 bases short and J 3 bases short, with an unmatched junction base count of 6.

Using the deep immunoSEQ assay, multiplex PCR amplified TCR CDR3 regions from genomic DNA. Extracted genomic DNA from each cell subset was spread evenly across all wells of several immunoSEQ 96-well plates, with each plate serving as a replicate. Each replicate PCR for sorted subsets received approximately 200 ng genomic DNA, equal to about 30,000 T cell genomes. Purified libraries were measured with a Qubit 3.0 fluorometer, size-checked on a Bioanalyzer 2100, and measured again with the KAPA Library Quantification kit. Every immunoSEQ 96-well plate was sequenced on a separate single-read 150-cycle Illumina NextSeq 550 flow cell. The original pipeline was this. Because only junctional sequences without quality scores were contained in the immunoSEQ output, filtering matching that applied to full-length reads could not be performed. To assign V/J genes and CDR3, sequences were annotated against IMGT germline references using PyIR, a Python wrapper for IgBLAST v1.9. Reads were filtered out if the reads had weak V/J assignments (E-value above 1e-6), no CDR3, stop codons, out-of-frame junctions, or ambiguous translated residues. V3J clonotypes were defined as sequences sharing the same inferred V gene, J gene, and CDR3 amino acid sequence. To compute the percentage overlap between repertoires, the number of shared unique clonotypes was divided by the size of the smaller repertoire. Richness of each repertoire was evaluated using RTK rarefaction, the Chao1 estimator, and Recon v2.1 estimates of unobserved clonotypes. Generation probabilities for all TCRbeta clonotypes obtained by the gDNA method from a handful of donors were computed using OLGA. TCRdb carries this immuneACCESS record with in-frame sequences only. Its versions omit some clonotypes, under half of them owing to an unresolved V gene in the studies checked, with the rest unexplained. V and J calls and clone size come straight from that table; D and trimming were deduced from the DNA. This sample lists around 1.1 million clones; around 78% were detected once. The ten largest make up under 0.8% of the sample.

Sample: memory CD4+ T cells from PBMCs. This sample's cell subset or site label indicates: CD45RA-negative fraction. The rearrangement joined TRBV6-5 to TRBJ2-2; 8 central bases correspond to TRBD2. The TCR was taken from a man between 18 and 35 years old in good health. Some clones in this sample may be carry-over from other donors' samples. The DNA sequence reads TGTGCCAGCAGGAGCGGGAGTATCTACACCGGGGAGCTGTTTTTT. This yields the protein CASRSGSIYTGELFF.